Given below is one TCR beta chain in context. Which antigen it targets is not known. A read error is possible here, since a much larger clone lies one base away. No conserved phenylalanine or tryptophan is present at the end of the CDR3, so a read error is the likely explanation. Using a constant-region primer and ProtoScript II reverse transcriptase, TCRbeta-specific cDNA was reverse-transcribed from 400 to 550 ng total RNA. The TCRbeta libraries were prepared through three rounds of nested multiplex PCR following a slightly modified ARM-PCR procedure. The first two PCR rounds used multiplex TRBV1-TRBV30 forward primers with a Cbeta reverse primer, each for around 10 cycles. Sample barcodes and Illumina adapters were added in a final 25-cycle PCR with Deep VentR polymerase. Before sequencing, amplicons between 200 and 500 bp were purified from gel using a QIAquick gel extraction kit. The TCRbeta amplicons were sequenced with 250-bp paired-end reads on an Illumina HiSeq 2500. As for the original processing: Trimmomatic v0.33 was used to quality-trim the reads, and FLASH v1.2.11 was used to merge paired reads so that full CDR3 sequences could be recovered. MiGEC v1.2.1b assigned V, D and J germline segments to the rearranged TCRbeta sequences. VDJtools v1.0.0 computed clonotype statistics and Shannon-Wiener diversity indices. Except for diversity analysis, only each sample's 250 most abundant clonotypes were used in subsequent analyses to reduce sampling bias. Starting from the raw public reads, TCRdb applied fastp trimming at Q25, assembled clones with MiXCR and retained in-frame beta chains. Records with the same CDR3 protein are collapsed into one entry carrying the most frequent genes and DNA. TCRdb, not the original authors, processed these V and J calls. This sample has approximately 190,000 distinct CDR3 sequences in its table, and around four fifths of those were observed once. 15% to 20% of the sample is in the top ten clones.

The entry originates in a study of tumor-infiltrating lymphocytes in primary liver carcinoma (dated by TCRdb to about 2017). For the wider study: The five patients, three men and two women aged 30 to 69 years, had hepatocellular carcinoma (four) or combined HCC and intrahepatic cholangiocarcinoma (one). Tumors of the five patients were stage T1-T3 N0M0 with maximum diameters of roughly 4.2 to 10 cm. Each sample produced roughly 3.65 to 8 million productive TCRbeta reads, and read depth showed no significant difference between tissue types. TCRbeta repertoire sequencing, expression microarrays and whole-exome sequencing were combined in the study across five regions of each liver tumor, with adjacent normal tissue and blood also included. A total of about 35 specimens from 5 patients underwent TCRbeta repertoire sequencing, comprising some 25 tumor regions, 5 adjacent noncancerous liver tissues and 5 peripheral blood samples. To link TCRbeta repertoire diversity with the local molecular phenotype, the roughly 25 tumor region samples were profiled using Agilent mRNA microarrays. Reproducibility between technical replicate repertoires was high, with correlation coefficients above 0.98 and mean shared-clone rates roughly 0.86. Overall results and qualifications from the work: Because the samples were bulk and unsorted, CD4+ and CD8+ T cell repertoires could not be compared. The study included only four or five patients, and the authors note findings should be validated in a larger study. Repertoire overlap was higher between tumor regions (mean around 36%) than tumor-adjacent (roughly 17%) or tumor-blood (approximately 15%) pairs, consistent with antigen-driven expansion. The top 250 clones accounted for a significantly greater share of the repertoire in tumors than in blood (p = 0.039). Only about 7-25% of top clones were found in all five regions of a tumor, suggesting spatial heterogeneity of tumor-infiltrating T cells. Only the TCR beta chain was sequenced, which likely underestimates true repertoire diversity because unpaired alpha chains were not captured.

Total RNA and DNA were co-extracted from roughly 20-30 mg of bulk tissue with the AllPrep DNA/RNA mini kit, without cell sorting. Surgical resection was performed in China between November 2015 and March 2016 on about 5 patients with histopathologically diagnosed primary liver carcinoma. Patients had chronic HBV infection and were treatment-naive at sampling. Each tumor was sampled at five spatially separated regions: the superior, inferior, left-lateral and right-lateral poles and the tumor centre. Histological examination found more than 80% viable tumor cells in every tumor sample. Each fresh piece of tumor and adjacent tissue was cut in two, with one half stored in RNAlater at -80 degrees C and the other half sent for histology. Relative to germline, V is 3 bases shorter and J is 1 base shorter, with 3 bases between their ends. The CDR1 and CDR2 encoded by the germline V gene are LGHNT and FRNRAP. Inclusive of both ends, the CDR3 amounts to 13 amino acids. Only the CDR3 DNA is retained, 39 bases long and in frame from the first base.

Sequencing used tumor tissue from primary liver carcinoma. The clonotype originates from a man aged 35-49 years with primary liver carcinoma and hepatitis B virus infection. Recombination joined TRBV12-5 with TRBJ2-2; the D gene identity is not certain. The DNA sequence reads TGTGCTAGTGGTTTAGGGAACACCGGGGAGCTGTTTCTT. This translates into CASGLGNTGELFL.